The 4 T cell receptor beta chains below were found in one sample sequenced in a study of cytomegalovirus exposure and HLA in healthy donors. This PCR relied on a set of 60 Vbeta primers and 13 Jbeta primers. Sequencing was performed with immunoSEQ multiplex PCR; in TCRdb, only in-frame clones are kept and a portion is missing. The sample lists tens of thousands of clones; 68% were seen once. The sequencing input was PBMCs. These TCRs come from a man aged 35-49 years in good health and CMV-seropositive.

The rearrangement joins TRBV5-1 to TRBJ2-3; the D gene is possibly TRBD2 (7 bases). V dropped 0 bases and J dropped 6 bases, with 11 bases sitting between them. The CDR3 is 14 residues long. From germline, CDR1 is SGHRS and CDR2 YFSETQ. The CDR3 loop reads CASSLAGGHDTQYF. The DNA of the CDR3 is TGCGCCAGCAGCTTGGCCGGGGGGCATGATACGCAGTATTTT. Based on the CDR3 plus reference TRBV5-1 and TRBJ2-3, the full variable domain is KAGVTQTPRYLIKTRGQQVTLSCSPISGHRSVSWYQQTPGQGLQFLFEYFSETQRNKGNFPGRFSGRQFSNSRSEMNVSTLELGDSALYLCASSLAGGHDTQYFGPGTRLTVL.

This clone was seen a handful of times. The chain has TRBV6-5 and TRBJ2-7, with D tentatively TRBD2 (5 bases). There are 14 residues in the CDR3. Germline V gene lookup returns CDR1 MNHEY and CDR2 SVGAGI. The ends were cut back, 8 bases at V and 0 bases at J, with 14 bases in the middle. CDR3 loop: CASGQREFSYEQYF. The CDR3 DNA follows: TGTGCCAGCGGTCAGAGGGAGTTCTCCTACGAGCAGTACTTC.

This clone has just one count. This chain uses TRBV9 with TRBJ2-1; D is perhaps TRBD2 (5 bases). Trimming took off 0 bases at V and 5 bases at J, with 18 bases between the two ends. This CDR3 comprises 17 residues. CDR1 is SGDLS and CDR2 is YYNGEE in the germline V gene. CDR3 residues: CASSVAGIEIGDNEQFF. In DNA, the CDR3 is TGTGCCAGCAGCGTAGCTGGAATCGAAATCGGGGACAATGAGCAGTTCTTC.

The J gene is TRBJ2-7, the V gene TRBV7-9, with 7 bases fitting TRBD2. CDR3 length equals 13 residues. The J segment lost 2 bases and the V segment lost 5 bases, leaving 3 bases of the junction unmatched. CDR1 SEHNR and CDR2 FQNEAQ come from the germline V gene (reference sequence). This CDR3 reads CASSPRGAYEQYF. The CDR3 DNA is TGTGCCAGCAGCCCTCGGGGGGCCTACGAGCAGTACTTC.